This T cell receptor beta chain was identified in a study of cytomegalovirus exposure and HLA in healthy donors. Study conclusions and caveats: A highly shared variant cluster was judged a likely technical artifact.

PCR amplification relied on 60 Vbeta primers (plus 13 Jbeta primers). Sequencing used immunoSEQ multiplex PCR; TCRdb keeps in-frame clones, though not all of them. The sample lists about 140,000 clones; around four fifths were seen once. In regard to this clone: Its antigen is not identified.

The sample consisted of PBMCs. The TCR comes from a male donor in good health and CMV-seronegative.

The CDR3 sequence is CASSRGNTEAFF. The CDR3 region has the DNA TGTGCCAGCAGCAGGGGTAACACTGAAGCTTTCTTT. The rearrangement joins TRBV6-5 to TRBJ1-1; D is possibly TRBD1 (6 bases). CDR1 and CDR2 (germline): MNHEY, SVGAGI. CDR3 size: 12 residues. Trimming shortened V by 6 bases and J by 2 bases, and 7 bases separated the two germline ends.